Below, 5 T cell receptor beta chains from the same sample are listed, as sequenced in a study of beta chain features in type 1 diabetes. What was sequenced were expressed TCRB transcripts, since all of the isolated RNA had been reverse transcribed. Profiling relied on immunoSEQ multiplex PCR, and the TCRdb table lists in-frame clones only, not all of them. The data hold roughly 300,000 clones, with approximately 8% observed a single time. The source material was central memory CD4+ T cells from blood. The receptor set was obtained from a woman aged 18 to 35 in good health.

As DNA, the CDR3 is TGCGCCAGCAGCCAAGTGACTAGCGGGAGATCCTACGAGCAGTACTTC. Translating it yields CASSQVTSGRSYEQYF. The chain links TRBV4-3 to TRBJ2-7; 12 nucleotides line up with TRBD2. The CDR3 runs 16 residues. Germline V gives CDR1 LGHNA, CDR2 YSLEER. Germline trimming cut 1 base from V and 1 base from J; bases unmatched to any gene: 2.

The table lists this clone with many counts. CDR3 coding DNA: TGTGCCAGCAGCTTGGCACCGGGACAGGGGATGCGTGAGCAGTTCTTC. Protein product: CASSLAPGQGMREQFF. V usage is TRBV5-6 and J usage is TRBJ2-1; 10 nucleotides align to TRBD1. CDR3 length: 16 amino acids. V was clipped by 0 bases and J by 9 bases; unmatched bases: 9. Germline CDR1 is SGHDT and CDR2 is YYEEEE. Complete variable domain (other parts from reference TRBV5-6 and TRBJ2-1): DAGVTQSPTHLIKTRGQQVTLRCSPKSGHDTVSWYQQALGQGPQFIFQYYEEEERQRGNFPDRFSGHQFPNYSSELNVNALLLGDSALYLCASSLAPGQGMREQFFGPGTRLTVL.

This clone showed up many times. V and J are TRBV11-2 and TRBJ2-4; D unresolved. This CDR3 spans 13 amino acids. Per the germline V gene, CDR1 is SGHAT and CDR2 is FQNNGV. Trimming took 0 bases from V and 5 from J, leaving 5 bases between them. The CDR3 DNA reads as TGTGCCAGCAGCTTAGAGCCACAAAACATTCAGTACTTC. This codes for CASSLEPQNIQYF. The entire variable domain, with the rest obtained from reference TRBV11-2 and TRBJ2-4, is as follows: EAGVAQSPRYKIIEKRQSVAFWCNPISGHATLYWYQQILGQGPKLLIQFQNNGVVDDSQLPKDRFSAERLKGVDSTLKIQPAKLEDSAVYLCASSLEPQNIQYFGAGTRLSVL.

This clone was picked up a small number of times. This could be a read error, since a much larger clone is one nucleotide away. The chain uses TRBV11-2 and TRBJ1-1; TRBD1 is a possible D gene (5 bases). V lost 1 base and J 1 base, leaving 7 bases between the germline ends. The CDR3 is 14 amino acids. Germline V CDR1 and CDR2: SGHAT, FQNNGV. CDR3 nucleotide sequence: TGTGCCAGCAGCTTAGTTGGGGGGAACACTGAAGCTTTCTTT. Translated: CASSLVGGNTEAFF.

The V and J genes are TRBV6-1 and TRBJ2-1; 9 nucleotides align to TRBD2. Losses at the gene ends were 3 bases for V and 3 bases for J; bases not matched to a gene: 6. Germline V gene data show CDR1 as MNHNS and CDR2 as SASEGT. The CDR3 contains 16 residues. CDR3 in DNA: TGTGCCAGCAGTGAGAGCCTGACTAGCGGCTACAATGAGCAGTTCTTC. It yields the protein CASSESLTSGYNEQFF.